This entry features one TCR beta chain sequence. Its antigen is still unknown. Here immunoSEQ multiplex PCR was the method, and the copy in TCRdb shows in-frame clones only, minus some. Seen here are around 45,000 clones, approximately 79% observed once, and the top ten hold 8.3%. These data are taken from a study of radiotherapy plus CTLA-4 blockade in lung cancer. Study-level results: After treatment with radiotherapy plus ipilimumab, TCR clones that came from the tumor expanded in blood.

CDR1 WSHSY and CDR2 SAAADI come from the germline V gene. V was pared by 6 bases and J by 8 bases, with 10 bases between. CDR3 size: 12 residues. Chemo-refractory metastatic non-small-cell lung cancer patients were treated with focal radiation plus CTLA-4 blockade with ipilimumab. The source material was peripheral blood, sampled from a patient treated with radiotherapy plus ipilimumab. The chain joins TRBV10-2 to TRBJ1-4, with a possible D match to TRBD1 (5 bases). The receptor's source is a human donor with non-small cell lung cancer who had stable disease on radiotherapy plus ipilimumab. The chain's CDR3 is CASRGGDEKLFF. The CDR3 DNA reads as TGCGCCAGCAGGGGGGGGGACGAAAAACTGTTTTTT.